These 20 T cell receptor beta chains originate from one sample sequenced in a study of T-cell reconstitution after alpha-beta-depleted transplantation in children. Unique molecular identifiers were built into the TCRbeta library. TCRdb independently ran MiXCR on the PCR reads; one entry per CDR3 protein. The sample comprises about 500,000 distinct CDR3 sequences, less than 35% of which are singletons, and more than 2% rests with the top ten. The source material was PBMCs from the stem cell graft donor, sampled from the stem cell graft. The receptors shown here come from a human donor who donated a stem cell graft to a child with aplastic anemia.

The genes are TRBV5-4 and TRBJ1-1; the D gene is possibly TRBD1 (5 bases). The germline V gene encodes CDR1 SGHNT and CDR2 YYREEE (reference sequence). This CDR3 region has 13 residues. V lost 4 bases and J lost 13, with 20 bases in between. The CDR3 protein is CASSHGTQQEDFF. In nucleotides, the CDR3 is TGTGCCAGCAGCCACGGGACTCAACAAGAGGATTTCTTT.

This clonotype was seen more than once but under ten times. The chain uses TRBV12-3 or TRBV12-4 and TRBJ1-4; D unclear. The CDR3 totals 12 residues. V was trimmed by 7 bases and J by 7 bases, leaving 10 bases between them. The CDR3 here is CASNKPPEKLFF. In DNA form, the CDR3 reads TGTGCCAGCAACAAACCCCCTGAAAAACTGTTTTTT.

The rearrangement uses TRBV5-1 and TRBJ1-1, with 9 bases matching TRBD1. Germline CDR1 reads SGHRS; CDR2 reads YFSETQ. The V segment lost 4 bases and the J segment 7 bases; nucleotides outside the gene matches: 11. The CDR3 length is 15 residues. The CDR3 DNA reads TGCGCCAGCAGCCCCATGCCGGGACAGGGTAATGAAGCTTTCTTT. Amino acids: CASSPMPGQGNEAFF.

This clonotype was observed a single time. V usage is TRBV7-3 and J usage is TRBJ2-1; D not resolved. Trimming took off 1 base at V and 5 bases at J, with 15 bases between the two ends. Germline CDR1 and CDR2: SGHTA and FQGTGA. The CDR3 runs to 16 residues. CDR3 loop: CASSLIGSAVDNEQFF. The CDR3 region has the DNA TGTGCCAGCAGCTTAATTGGCAGTGCTGTGGACAATGAGCAGTTCTTC.

J is TRBJ2-2 and V is TRBV7-9; 10 bases are a match to TRBD2. Germline V lookup: CDR1 SEHNR, CDR2 FQNEAQ (reference sequence). The CDR3 is made up of 16 amino acids. Trimming took 3 bases from V and 7 from J; bases not matched to a gene: 8. CDR3: CASSFLAGVEIGELFF. The CDR3 nucleotides read TGTGCCAGCAGCTTCCTAGCGGGAGTCGAAATCGGGGAGCTGTTTTTT. The variable domain in full, completed from reference TRBV7-9 and TRBJ2-2, reads DTGVSQNPRHKITKRGQNVTFRCDPISEHNRLYWYRQTLGQGPEFLTYFQNEAQLEKSRLLSDRFSAERPKGSFSTLEIQRTEQGDSAMYLCASSFLAGVEIGELFFGEGSRLTVL.

The gene calls are TRBV30 and TRBJ1-5, with 9 positions matching TRBD1. The CDR3 extends over 17 amino acids. The V gene's germline CDR1 is GTSNPN and CDR2 SVGIG (reference sequence). With V trimmed by 4 bases and J by 0 bases, 10 bases remained unmatched. The CDR3 reads CAWTPQRTGASNQPQHF. The CDR3 region has the DNA TGTGCCTGGACCCCCCAAAGGACAGGGGCTAGCAATCAGCCCCAGCATTTT.

The chain joins TRBV29-1 to TRBJ2-2, with D perhaps matching TRBD1 (6 bases). Trimming removed 7 bases at V and 5 bases at J, with 14 bases between. Germline values: CDR1 SQVTM, CDR2 ANQGSEA. The CDR3 totals 13 residues. The CDR3 protein is CSGTGRGTGELFF. The DNA for the CDR3 is TGCAGCGGTACAGGGAGAGGGACCGGGGAGCTGTTTTTT.

The chain recombines TRBV5-1 with TRBJ2-3, with D perhaps being TRBD1 or TRBD2 (6 bases each). V was trimmed by 3 bases and J by 2 bases, leaving 16 bases between them. The CDR3 spans 16 residues. Per the germline V gene, CDR1 is SGHRS and CDR2 is YFSETQ. The CDR3 protein is CASSWGAQRATDTQYF. In DNA, the CDR3 is TGCGCCAGCAGCTGGGGGGCACAGAGAGCCACAGATACGCAGTATTTT.

The chain couples TRBV5-1 to TRBJ2-7, with D hard to call. The V end lost 0 bases, the J end lost 2 bases, and 9 bases lay between the germline ends. Germline CDR1 reads SGHRS; CDR2 reads YFSETQ. The CDR3 spans 14 residues. As DNA, the CDR3 is TGCGCCAGCAGCTTGGAGGCCGGTCCCTACGAGCAGTACTTC. It encodes CASSLEAGPYEQYF.

This chain links TRBV7-9 with TRBJ2-7; D may be TRBD1 (5 bases). Trimming pared 5 bases from V and 3 bases from J, leaving 20 bases between. This CDR3 is built from 16 residues. Germline assignment: CDR1 SEHNR and CDR2 FQNEAQ (reference sequence). The CDR3 spells CASSLGWQGLVYEQYF. CDR3 coding DNA: TGTGCCAGCAGCCTAGGCTGGCAGGGTTTAGTCTACGAGCAGTACTTC.

The rearrangement joins TRBV18 to TRBJ1-1; D gene unclear. Germline lookup yields CDR1 KGHSH and CDR2 LQKENI. Deletions cut 1 base from V and 4 bases from J, with 13 bases between. CDR3 length: 15 amino acids. The CDR3 DNA reads as TGTGCCAGCTCACCACAGGAGGCCAGTGGCACTGAAGCTTTCTTT. Amino acid sequence: CASSPQEASGTEAFF.

This clonotype was detected only a few times. This chain joins TRBV20-1 and TRBJ2-1, with 10 bases identical to TRBD2. CDR3 length equals 15 residues. CDR1 and CDR2 from the germline V gene are DFQATT and SNEGSKA (reference sequence). V was clipped by 3 bases and J by 7 bases; unmatched bases: 9. The CDR3: CSARAGTSVGNEQFF. The DNA for the CDR3 is TGCAGTGCTAGGGCCGGGACTAGCGTAGGGAATGAGCAGTTCTTC.

This chain connects TRBV7-2 to TRBJ2-1, with 9 bases that match TRBD2. This CDR3 has 17 amino acids. Per the germline V gene, CDR1 is SGHTA and CDR2 is FQGNSA. The J segment lost 8 bases and the V segment lost 5 bases, leaving 16 bases of the junction unmatched. The CDR3 region has the DNA TGTGCCAGCAGCCTGAGCCCGCCGGGACTAGCCGTGCATGAGCAGTTCTTC. Its translation: CASSLSPPGLAVHEQFF. The full variable domain, rest sourced from reference TRBV7-2 and TRBJ2-1, is GAGVSQSPSNKVTEKGKDVELRCDPISGHTALYWYRQSLGQGLEFLIYFQGNSAPDKSGLPSDRFSAERTGGSVSTLTIQRTQQEDSAVYLCASSLSPPGLAVHEQFFGPGTRLTVL.

The chain carries TRBV6-2 or TRBV6-3 and TRBJ2-7, with D possibly TRBD1 on 6 matching bases. CDR3 length: 14 amino acids. The germline CDR1 and CDR2 sequences are MNHEY and SVGEGT. V was pared by 6 bases and J by 0 bases, with 12 bases between. CDR3 bases: TGTGCCAGCAGACGACAGGAGAGCTCCTACGAGCAGTACGTC. It translates to CASRRQESSYEQYV.

This clonotype turned up a few times. The chain employs TRBV7-3 and TRBJ2-1; D might be TRBD2 (6 bases). Germline V gene sequence: CDR1 SGHTA, CDR2 FQGTGA. The CDR3 covers 15 residues. V lost 1 base, J lost 5 bases, and 12 bases lay in between. The CDR3 protein is CASSLIPSADNEQFF. The DNA for the CDR3 is TGTGCCAGCAGCTTAATCCCTAGCGCGGACAATGAGCAGTTCTTC.

This clonotype appeared a few times. This chain joins TRBV20-1 and TRBJ2-1; tentatively, D is TRBD2 (6 bases). The V end lost 3 bases, the J end lost 3 bases, and 12 bases lay between the germline ends. The CDR3 has 14 amino acids. Germline assignment: CDR1 DFQATT and CDR2 SNEGSKA (reference sequence). CDR3 loop: CSASSGPHYNEQFF. CDR3 DNA sequence: TGCAGTGCTAGCAGCGGGCCTCACTACAATGAGCAGTTCTTC.

The chain employs TRBV20-1 and TRBJ2-2, with D perhaps TRBD1 (6 bases). Germline CDR1 and CDR2: DFQATT and SNEGSKA (reference sequence). The V and J ends lost 0 bases and 5 bases respectively, with 16 bases between them. This CDR3 is 16 amino acids long. The CDR3 DNA reads TGCAGTGCTAGAGATTTCAGGGGCGGACCGACCGGGGAGCTGTTTTTT. Its protein is CSARDFRGGPTGELFF.

This clonotype was found a few times. The DNA of the CDR3 is TGCAGTGCTAGGGATAACCAAGAGACCCAGTACTTC. It specifies CSARDNQETQYF. The chain joins TRBV20-1 to TRBJ2-5; D is undetermined. The CDR3 has 12 residues. Germline lookup yields CDR1 DFQATT and CDR2 SNEGSKA (reference sequence). The V end lost 3 bases, the J end lost 0 bases, and 5 bases lay between the germline ends.

CDR3 sequence reads: CASRRQGGNTIYF. DNA of the CDR3: TGTGCCAGCCGGAGACAGGGAGGAAACACCATATATTTT. The rearrangement uses TRBV13 and TRBJ1-3; 7 nucleotides match TRBD1. The germline V gene encodes CDR1 PRHDT and CDR2 FYEKMQ (reference sequence). J lost 4 bases, V lost 8 bases, and 5 bases had no gene match. The CDR3 consists of 13 residues.

The count of this clonotype is one. The rearrangement links TRBV5-4 to TRBJ2-7; TRBD2 is a possible D gene (5 bases). There are 14 residues in the CDR3. The ends were cut back, 5 bases at V and 3 bases at J, with 15 bases in the middle. Germline loops: CDR1 SGHNT, CDR2 YYREEE (reference sequence). CDR3 in amino acids: CASSNYEGSYEQYV. The CDR3 DNA reads as TGTGCCAGCAGTAACTATGAAGGGAGCTACGAGCAGTACGTC.